These T cell receptor beta chains were read from a single sample in a study of Tregs in tolerant kidney transplant recipients. Generated by immunoSEQ multiplex PCR, the TCRdb table keeps only in-frame clones and is missing some. The table shows approximately 65,000 clones, with around 83% occurring only once. The sequencing sample was made of CD4+ T cells from blood. The receptors were sampled from a human donor in good health. Both conserved end residues are part of each CDR3. The D gene is left open where the match is weak. Rows may omit the clone size; those that give it use once, few, many or a size class.

-	TRBJ1-3	TRBV6-6	13	-	TGTGCCAGCCTGCCGGGGACGGGGGACACCATATATTTT	CASLPGTGDTIYF
-	TRBJ1-2	TRBV20-1	11	-	TGCAGTCGACGGATGCTGGGTGGCTACACCTTC	CSRRMLGGYTF
-	TRBJ2-3	TRBV5-4	16	-	TGTGCCAGCAGCCGACGCCTTGTCGGAATCACAGATACGCAGTATTTT	CASSRRLVGITDTQYF
-	TRBJ1-4	TRBV7-9	15	-	TGTGCCAGCAGCTCCTACAGGGCGGTGGGCGAAAAACTGTTTTTT	CASSSYRAVGEKLFF
once	TRBJ2-5	TRBV6-5	14	-	TGTGCCACAAAACGGACTCGACGCCAAGAGACCCAGTACTTC	CATKRTRRQETQYF
-	TRBJ2-5	TRBV10-3	13	-	TGTGCCATCGGCAGGGGAGGAAGCGAGACCCAGTACTTC	CAIGRGGSETQYF
-	TRBJ2-5	TRBV27	16	-	TGTGCCAGCAGTTTTGGCGGAAGGGGCCGCCAAGAGACCCAGTACTTC	CASSFGGRGRQETQYF
few	TRBJ1-1	TRBV7-9	14	TRBD1	TGTGCCAGCAGCTTAAACACAGGGGACACTGAAGCTTTCTTT	CASSLNTGDTEAFF
-	TRBJ1-2	TRBV30	12	TRBD1	TGTGCCTGGAGTCAGGGGGTCTATGGCTACACCTTC	CAWSQGVYGYTF
-	TRBJ2-5	TRBV7-6	18	TRBD2	TGTGCCAGCAGCTTAGGACAAATAGCGGGGGGGCAGGGAGAGACCCAGTACTTC	CASSLGQIAGGQGETQYF
-	TRBJ1-6	TRBV10-3	16	-	TGTGCCATCAGCGAAGGGGACGGATTACAATATTCACCCCTCCACTTT	CAISEGDGLQYSPLHF
few	TRBJ2-1	TRBV4-3	17	TRBD2	TGCGCCAGCAGCCAAGTGACTAGCGGGAGGGCCTACAATGAGCAGTTCTTC	CASSQVTSGRAYNEQFF
-	TRBJ1-2	TRBV5-5	13	TRBD1	TGTGCCAGCAGCTCGGACAGGGACTATGGCTACACCTTC	CASSSDRDYGYTF
-	TRBJ2-7	TRBV6-5	16	TRBD1	TGTGCCAGCAGTTGGGCAGGGGGCGTCCCCTACTACGAGCAGTACTTC	CASSWAGGVPYYEQYF
-	TRBJ2-4	TRBV5-1	9	-	TGCGCCAGCAGCTCCAAAAATGACTTC	CASSSKNDF
-	TRBJ1-1	TRBV7-3	13	-	TGTGCCAGCAGCCCCCAAGAAAACACTGAAGCTTTCTTT	CASSPQENTEAFF
-	TRBJ2-1	TRBV7-2	13	-	TGTGCCAGCAGCTTAGGTCCCTACAATGAGCAGTTCTTC	CASSLGPYNEQFF
-	TRBJ2-3	TRBV21-1	16	-	TGTGCCGTCGGGACTAGCGTCCTTACTAGCACAGATACGCAGTATTTT	CAVGTSVLTSTDTQYF
-	TRBJ2-5	TRBV5-5	13	-	TGTGCCAGCAGCTTGGGAGGGGTAGAGACCCAGTACTTC	CASSLGGVETQYF
-	TRBJ2-5	TRBV9	16	TRBD2	TGTGCCAGCAGCGTGTCTTCGGGAGGGTTCCAAGAGACCCAGTACTTC	CASSVSSGGFQETQYF
-	TRBJ1-1	TRBV5-6	16	-	TGTGCCAGCAGCTTGGTGAGGGGCTTAGGGAACACTGAAGCTTTCTTT	CASSLVRGLGNTEAFF
-	TRBJ2-1	TRBV5-6	16	-	TGTGCCAGCAGCTTAATGCTCGGACAGGAGGGAAATGAGCAGTTCTTC	CASSLMLGQEGNEQFF
-	TRBJ2-1	TRBV5-1	13	TRBD2	TGCGCCAGCGCCAGCGGGGAAGTCCTTGAGCAGTTCTTC	CASASGEVLEQFF
-	TRBJ1-5	TRBV6-1	12	-	TGTGCCAGCAGTGGGACTAATCAGCCCCAGCATTTT	CASSGTNQPQHF
-	TRBJ2-3	TRBV30	14	TRBD2	TGTGCCTGGGGGCCGGGACTAATCACAGATACGCAGTATTTT	CAWGPGLITDTQYF
few	TRBJ1-5	TRBV2	13	-	TGTGCCAGCAGCGAATCGGGGGAACAGCCCCAGCATTTT	CASSESGEQPQHF
few	TRBJ2-7	TRBV5-4	14	-	TGTGCCACCAAAAAACAGGGGGGGAGCTACGAGCAGTACTTC	CATKKQGGSYEQYF
-	TRBJ1-1	TRBV12-5	14	-	TGTGCTAGTGGTCTGGGGATGACGGGCGTCCGAGCTTTCTTT	CASGLGMTGVRAFF
-	TRBJ1-2	TRBV6-1	15	-	TGTGCCAGCAGGCGACGGGACACCGAGGCCTATGGCTACACCTTC	CASRRRDTEAYGYTF
few	TRBJ2-5	TRBV7-6	16	-	TGTGCCAGCAGCTTACCGGGGGGACATGAGAAGGAGACCCAGTACTTC	CASSLPGGHEKETQYF
-	TRBJ1-2	TRBV7-3	15	TRBD1	TGTGCCAGCAGCCAGGGCGGACAGGCCCTCTATGGCTACACCTTC	CASSQGGQALYGYTF
-	TRBJ2-2	TRBV7-3	18	TRBD2	TGTGCCAGCAGCTTATTTCCTAGCGGGGGAGCGAACACCGGGGAGCTGTTTTTT	CASSLFPSGGANTGELFF
-	TRBJ2-4	TRBV11-1	16	-	TGTGCCAGCAGCTTATCGGACATTCCCACCCACAACATTCAGTACTTC	CASSLSDIPTHNIQYF
-	TRBJ2-7	TRBV9	14	TRBD2	TGTGCCAGCAGCGGGACTAGCGGGAGTTACGAGCAGTACTTC	CASSGTSGSYEQYF
-	TRBJ1-4	TRBV9	15	-	TGTGCCAGCAGCGTACGCAGCTCGAGGAATGAAAAACTGTTTTTT	CASSVRSSRNEKLFF
-	TRBJ2-3	TRBV21-1	15	-	TGTGCCAGCGCCTTGGGCTCGCGGGCCACAGATACGCAGTATTTT	CASALGSRATDTQYF
once	TRBJ2-5	TRBV27	17	-	TGTGCCAGCTCACCTTACAGGGTGGGCCGAAGGTGGGAGACCCAGTACTTC	CASSPYRVGRRWETQYF
-	TRBJ2-1	TRBV4-1	14	-	TGCGCCAGCAGCCTAGGGGGCTCCTACAATGAGCAGTTCTTC	CASSLGGSYNEQFF
-	TRBJ1-2	TRBV2	13	TRBD1	TGTGCCAGCAGTGAGGACAGGGGTGATGGCTACACCTTC	CASSEDRGDGYTF
-	TRBJ1-5	TRBV5-1	15	TRBD1	TGCGCCAGCAGCGCAGGGACAGGGTTTCAACAGCCCCAGCATTTT	CASSAGTGFQQPQHF
-	TRBJ2-5	TRBV6-5	12	-	TGTGCCAGCTGGGAAATGGGGGAGACCCAGTACTTC	CASWEMGETQYF
once	TRBJ2-3	TRBV5-1	15	TRBD2	TGCGCCAGCAGGACTAGCGGGGCTAGCACAGATACGCAGTATTTT	CASRTSGASTDTQYF
-	TRBJ2-3	TRBV5-4	15	-	TGTGCCAGCGCCGACGAACCCGAAAGCACAGATACGCAGTATTTT	CASADEPESTDTQYF
few	TRBJ2-5	TRBV19	15	TRBD1	TGTGCCAGTAGTAGGGACAGGGCAAGGGGGGAGACCCAGTACTTC	CASSRDRARGETQYF
-	TRBJ2-5	TRBV7-8	10	-	TGTGCCAGCATGGGAGGGACCCAGTACTTC	CASMGGTQYF
-	TRBJ2-5	TRBV30	14	-	TGTGCCTGGAAGCCCGCGGGACACCAAGAGACCCAGTACTTC	CAWKPAGHQETQYF
-	TRBJ1-5	TRBV6-1	11	-	TGTGCCGAAGGGGGAAATCAGCCCCAGCATTTT	CAEGGNQPQHF
-	TRBJ2-1	TRBV30	15	-	TGTGCCTGGAGTTCGGGTAGGGACTCCTACAATGAGCAGTTCTTC	CAWSSGRDSYNEQFF
-	TRBJ2-5	TRBV12-5	16	TRBD2	TGTGCTAGTGGTTTGAGGGCGGGGGGACTCCAAGAGACCCAGTACTTC	CASGLRAGGLQETQYF
-	TRBJ2-3	TRBV5-4	16	-	TGTGCCAGCAGCTTCCTTCTCGGGACCCAATCAGATACGCAGTATTTT	CASSFLLGTQSDTQYF
-	TRBJ2-1	TRBV15	15	-	TGTGCCACCAGCAGAGATTTAGGGTGGGACAATGAGCAGTTCTTC	CATSRDLGWDNEQFF
once	TRBJ2-7	TRBV20-1	11	-	TGCAGTGCCTGGACTGTCTACGAGCAGTACTTC	CSAWTVYEQYF
once	TRBJ1-2	TRBV6-5	12	-	TGTGCCAGCAGAAGACAGCCCTATGGCTACACCTTC	CASRRQPYGYTF
-	TRBJ2-2	TRBV5-1	16	-	TGCGCCAGCAGCTTGTTGAAGGGCGGGAATGACGGGGAGCTGTTTTTT	CASSLLKGGNDGELFF
-	TRBJ2-5	TRBV7-2	13	-	TGTGCCAGCAGCTTTCCCCCGGGGGAGACCCAGTACTTC	CASSFPPGETQYF
-	TRBJ2-7	TRBV5-4	15	-	TGTGCCAGCAGCCGAGTAGGGGACGGGACCTACGAGCAGTACTTC	CASSRVGDGTYEQYF
-	TRBJ2-7	TRBV4-2	17	TRBD2	TGTGCCAGCAGCCAAGGGGGACTAGCGGGGGCTTCCTACGAGCAGTACTTC	CASSQGGLAGASYEQYF
-	TRBJ2-1	TRBV18	18	TRBD1	TGTGCCAGCTCACCACCGGTGGGACAGGGAGTATCCTACAATGAGCAGTTCTTC	CASSPPVGQGVSYNEQFF
-	TRBJ1-4	TRBV5-1	16	-	TGCGCCAGCAGCCTGAGCGGGGCGACAACTAATGAAAAACTGTTTTTT	CASSLSGATTNEKLFF
once	TRBJ1-1	TRBV18	15	-	TGTGCCAGCTCACCAGGCCCAGGCTTGAACACTGAAGCTTTCTTT	CASSPGPGLNTEAFF